A single sample is the source of the 21 T cell receptor beta chains below, sequenced in a study of blood T cell repertoires in COVID-19. Repertoires were generated with immunoSEQ multiplex PCR, while TCRdb's copy carries only in-frame clones and drops some. This sample has about 47,000 clones, with around 83% found just once. The sequenced sample consisted of peripheral blood. These receptor sequences come from a human donor with acute or convalescent COVID-19. The donor label of this sample is uncertain.

This clone has only one observation. This chain uses TRBV11-2 with TRBJ1-3; 7 bases agree with TRBD1. The CDR3 has 16 residues. Germline-derived CDR1 and CDR2 are SGHAT and FQNNGV. The ends lost 1 base at V and 0 bases at J; junction bases unmatched: 3. DNA of the CDR3: TGTGCCAGCAGCTTAGTCGACAGGGCCTCTGGAAACACCATATATTTT. This encodes CASSLVDRASGNTIYF.

The chain links TRBV7-2 to TRBJ1-1, with TRBD1 matching 10 bases. The V gene's germline CDR1 is SGHTA and CDR2 FQGNSA. This CDR3 spans 13 amino acids. Germline trimming cut 6 bases from V and 6 bases from J; bases unmatched to any gene: 4. As DNA, the CDR3 is TGTGCCAGCAGGAAAGGACAGGGGGCTGAAGCTTTCTTT. Translating gives CASRKGQGAEAFF. Together with reference TRBV7-2 and TRBJ1-1, the CDR3 gives the full variable domain: GAGVSQSPSNKVTEKGKDVELRCDPISGHTALYWYRQSLGQGLEFLIYFQGNSAPDKSGLPSDRFSAERTGGSVSTLTIQRTQQEDSAVYLCASRKGQGAEAFFGQGTRLTVV.

The rearrangement uses TRBV25-1 and TRBJ2-1, with D possibly TRBD1 on 6 matching bases. The CDR3 totals 14 residues. With 0 bases removed from V and 14 bases from J, the gap between germline ends came to 17 bases. Germline V gives CDR1 MGHDK, CDR2 SYGVNS. CDR3: CASSEYGRGESEFF. DNA for the CDR3: TGTGCCAGCAGTGAATATGGCAGGGGCGAGTCAGAGTTCTTC.

The chain links TRBV21-1 to TRBJ1-1. TRBV21-1 is classified as a pseudogene. The CDR3 runs to 14 residues. Written as DNA, the CDR3 is TGTGCCAGCAGCAAAATGGGGAGGCAATCTGAAGCTTTCTTT. This sequence encodes CASSKMGRQSEAFF.

J is TRBJ2-4 and V is TRBV6-9, with 12 bases fitting TRBD2. Looked up from germline, CDR1 is MNHGY and CDR2 is SVAAGI. Trimming removed 6 bases from V and 4 bases from J; junction bases left unmatched: 28. This CDR3 contains 23 residues. This chain's CDR3 is CASSHTLAPTSGRSGVAKNIQYF. CDR3 in DNA: TGTGCCAGCAGCCATACACTCGCACCTACTAGCGGGAGGAGTGGGGTGGCGAAAAACATTCAGTACTTC.

The chain combines TRBV7-9 with TRBJ1-1, with a weak D call TRBD1 (6 bases). This CDR3 has 13 amino acids. Germline assignment: CDR1 SEHNR and CDR2 FQNEAQ (reference sequence). V was shortened by 4 bases and J by 5 bases, with 11 bases between the two germline ends. CDR3 residues: CASSSTGRTEAFF. In nucleotides, the CDR3 is TGTGCCAGCAGCTCGACAGGTCGGACTGAAGCTTTCTTT.

This clone appeared a single time. The chain employs TRBV30 and TRBJ2-2, with D perhaps TRBD2 (6 bases). This CDR3 region has 15 residues. Germline lookup yields CDR1 GTSNPN and CDR2 SVGIG (reference sequence). V was shortened by 0 bases and J by 2 bases, with 10 bases between the two germline ends. CDR3 in DNA: TGTGCCTGGAGTGTACTGCGGGGAAACACCGGGGAGCTGTTTTTT. Translated: CAWSVLRGNTGELFF. Full variable domain (rest looked up from reference TRBV30 and TRBJ2-2): SQTIHQWPATLVQPVGSPLSLECTVEGTSNPNLYWYRQAAGRGLQLLFYSVGIGQISSEVPQNLSASRPQDRQFILSSKKLLLSDSGFYLCAWSVLRGNTGELFFGEGSRLTVL.

The rearrangement links TRBV9 to TRBJ1-5; the match to TRBD1 covers 10 bases. The CDR3 loop spans 14 amino acids. The germline CDR1 and CDR2 sequences are SGDLS and YYNGEE. Losses at the gene ends were 3 bases for V and 4 bases for J; bases not matched to a gene: 1. The CDR3 loop is CASSGTGGNQPQHF. CDR3 DNA sequence: TGTGCCAGCAGCGGGACAGGGGGGAATCAGCCCCAGCATTTT.

This clone was detected only once. V and J are TRBV4-3 and TRBJ2-2; 8 nucleotides match TRBD1. After removal of 1 base from V and 4 bases from J, the junction contained 8 bases not matched to a gene. Germline CDR1 reads LGHNA; CDR2 reads YSLEER. This CDR3 region has 17 residues. Here the CDR3 reads CASSQGSWTGSTGELFF. CDR3 DNA: TGCGCCAGCAGCCAAGGTTCGTGGACAGGGAGCACCGGGGAGCTGTTTTTT.

This clone was observed a handful of times. The chain couples TRBV5-1 to TRBJ1-2, with TRBD1 matching over 8 bases. This CDR3 is built from 13 residues. Per germline, CDR1 SGHRS and CDR2 YFSETQ. The J segment lost 7 bases and the V segment lost 8 bases, leaving 10 bases of the junction unmatched. CDR3 region: CASSATGVLGYTF. Written as DNA, the CDR3 is TGCGCCAGTAGTGCGACAGGGGTTCTTGGCTACACCTTC.

The chain couples TRBV11-2 to TRBJ2-1, with 8 bases matching TRBD2. V lost 3 bases to trimming and J lost 6 bases; unmatched junction nucleotides: 7. From germline, CDR1 is SGHAT and CDR2 FQNNGV. The CDR3 is 15 residues long. The CDR3 coding sequence is TGTGCCAGCAGCTTCTCGGGAGGGCGATCCAATGAGCAGTTCTTC. Protein: CASSFSGGRSNEQFF. Complete variable domain (other parts from reference TRBV11-2 and TRBJ2-1): EAGVAQSPRYKIIEKRQSVAFWCNPISGHATLYWYQQILGQGPKLLIQFQNNGVVDDSQLPKDRFSAERLKGVDSTLKIQPAKLEDSAVYLCASSFSGGRSNEQFFGPGTRLTVL.

This clone has just a few counts. J is TRBJ1-2 and V is TRBV5-6; the D is unclear. The germline V and J ends were trimmed by 0 bases and 13 bases, with 16 bases remaining between them. Germline V gives CDR1 SGHDT, CDR2 YYEEEE. The CDR3 contains 13 residues. The CDR3 DNA is TGTGCCAGCAGCTTGGTGGAGGAGAAGAGTGTCACCTTC. This gives the protein CASSLVEEKSVTF.

The genes are TRBV28 and TRBJ1-2; D perhaps matches TRBD1 (6 bases). Trimming took 8 bases from V and 7 from J, leaving 14 bases between them. The germline gives CDR1 MDHEN, CDR2 SYDVKM. This CDR3 spans 12 amino acids. The CDR3 DNA follows: TGTGCCAGCTCCCCTATAGGGGGTGGCTACACCTTC. Its translation is CASSPIGGGYTF.

This clone was found a few times. This chain connects TRBV11-2 to TRBJ2-7; 7 bases align to TRBD1. Germline loops: CDR1 SGHAT, CDR2 FQNNGV. After removal of 0 bases from V and 10 bases from J, the junction contained 9 bases not matched to a gene. The CDR3 length is 14 residues. The DNA for the CDR3 is TGTGCCAGCAGCTTAGATCGGACAGGCGTCAATCAGTACTTC. This translates into CASSLDRTGVNQYF. The whole variable domain, remainder taken from reference TRBV11-2 and TRBJ2-7, is EAGVAQSPRYKIIEKRQSVAFWCNPISGHATLYWYQQILGQGPKLLIQFQNNGVVDDSQLPKDRFSAERLKGVDSTLKIQPAKLEDSAVYLCASSLDRTGVNQYFGPGTRLTVT.

The rearrangement links TRBV24-1 to TRBJ2-3; 7 bases are shared with TRBD1. Germline assignment: CDR1 KGHDR and CDR2 SFDVKD. J lost 4 bases, V lost 1 base, and 10 bases had no gene match. This CDR3 has 17 amino acids. CDR3 in DNA: TGTGCCACCAGTGATTTAACAGGGGATCTTGGTTCAGATACGCAGTATTTT. Translating it yields CATSDLTGDLGSDTQYF.

The chain carries TRBV19 and TRBJ2-7, with 8 bases aligning to TRBD1. The CDR3 totals 14 residues. Germline values: CDR1 LNHDA, CDR2 SQIVND (reference sequence). Trimming cost V 0 bases and J 6 bases; bases outside gene matches: 4. Here the CDR3 reads CASSIEWTGSEQYF. The CDR3 coding sequence is TGTGCCAGTAGTATAGAATGGACAGGGAGCGAGCAGTACTTC.

The gene calls are TRBV11-2 and TRBJ1-2; TRBD1 matches 7 bases. CDR1 is SGHAT and CDR2 is FQNNGV in the germline V gene. After removal of 1 base from V and 2 bases from J, the junction contained 1 base not matched to a gene. The CDR3 has 14 amino acids. The CDR3 sequence: CASSLGQGNYGYTF. The CDR3 nucleotides are TGTGCCAGCAGCTTAGGACAGGGAAACTATGGCTACACCTTC.

The chain carries TRBV19 and TRBJ1-1; 7 positions match TRBD1. This CDR3 has 13 residues. Germline V gene data show CDR1 as LNHDA and CDR2 as SQIVND (reference sequence). Trimming took 3 bases from V and 9 from J; bases not matched to a gene: 7. CDR3 region: CASSMGQLDQAFF. CDR3 DNA: TGTGCCAGTAGTATGGGACAGCTCGATCAAGCTTTCTTT.

This clone was detected once. The CDR3 protein is CASSAPESGNSPLHF. The CDR3 DNA follows: TGTGCCAGCAGCGCCCCGGAATCGGGGAATTCACCCCTCCACTTT. V is TRBV5-4 and J is TRBJ1-6; unclear D gene. The germline CDR1 and CDR2 sequences are SGHNT and YYREEE (reference sequence). This CDR3 contains 15 residues. Trimming took 4 bases from V and 7 from J, leaving 15 bases between them. The full variable domain, in which reference TRBV5-4 and TRBJ1-6 provide the parts outside the CDR3, is ETGVTQSPTHLIKTRGQQVTLRCSSQSGHNTVSWYQQALGQGPQFIFQYYREEENGRGNFPPRFSGLQFPNYSSELNVNALELDDSALYLCASSAPESGNSPLHFGNGTRLTVT.

The CDR3, as DNA: TGTGCCAGCAGAGCAACAGGGCTCTCCTACAATGAGCAGTTCTTC. Translated, it gives CASRATGLSYNEQFF. This chain joins TRBV6-5 and TRBJ2-1, with TRBD1 as a possible D gene (6 bases). The CDR3 has 15 residues. CDR1 is MNHEY, CDR2 SVGAGI, per germline. V lost 6 bases to trimming and J lost 0 bases, with 12 bases between them.

Only a few counts were recorded for this clone. The chain links TRBV28 to TRBJ1-2; D remains unclear. Trimming removed 7 bases from V and 4 bases from J, with 10 bases in between. The germline CDR1 and CDR2 sequences are MDHEN and SYDVKM. The CDR3 spans 12 residues. CDR3 sequence: CASNSHTYGYTF. CDR3 bases: TGTGCCAGCAATTCCCACACCTATGGCTACACCTTC.